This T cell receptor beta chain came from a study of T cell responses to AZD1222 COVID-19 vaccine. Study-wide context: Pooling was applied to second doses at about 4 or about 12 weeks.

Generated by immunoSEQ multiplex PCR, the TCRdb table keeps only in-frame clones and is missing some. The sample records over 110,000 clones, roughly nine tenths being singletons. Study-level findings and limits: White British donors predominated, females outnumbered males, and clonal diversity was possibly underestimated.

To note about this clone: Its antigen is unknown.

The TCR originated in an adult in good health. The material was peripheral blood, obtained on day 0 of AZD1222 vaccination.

The CDR3 coding sequence is TGTGCCAGCTCACCACAGGACAGCTACTATGGCTACACCTTC. It encodes CASSPQDSYYGYTF. The chain joins TRBV18 to TRBJ1-2, with a weak D call TRBD1 (6 bases). This CDR3 has 14 residues. V shed 1 base and J shed 3 bases, with 9 bases lying between them. The germline gives CDR1 KGHSH, CDR2 LQKENI.